This T cell receptor beta chain derives from a study of shared clonotypes between healthy human individuals. General study findings and limits: Among donors, clonotype sharing was expected to be affected by sequencing depth.

CD4+ cells underwent separation, giving CD45RA+ naive and CD45RA-negative memory subsets. Looked up from germline, CDR1 is MNHNY and CDR2 is SVGAGI (reference sequence). The length of the CDR3 is 14 residues. V was clipped by 7 bases and J by 6 bases; unmatched bases: 9. Points on this clone: Its antigen is as yet unknown.

Here immunoSEQ multiplex PCR was the method, and the copy in TCRdb shows in-frame clones only, minus some. The sample lists about 1.1 million clones; approximately 75% were seen once. This TCR was sampled from a man aged 18 to 35 in good health. Some clones in this sample may be carry-over from other donors' samples. The sample was memory CD4+ T cells from PBMCs. As to subset: CD45RA-negative fraction. J is TRBJ2-3 and V is TRBV6-6; the match to TRBD2 covers 8 bases. The CDR3 spells CASKPGLERDTQYF. Written as DNA, the CDR3 is TGTGCCAGCAAACCGGGACTAGAAAGGGATACGCAGTATTTT.